This T cell receptor beta chain is from a study of T cells in Graves' hyperthyroidism and ophthalmopathy. The CDR3 is 14 amino acids. Between the trimmed V and J ends, which lost 5 bases and 8 bases, there was a span of 16 bases. Germline loops: CDR1 SGHAT, CDR2 FQNNGV. Amplified TCR beta CDR3 regions derived from RNA transcripts. HTBI primers drove first-round RT-PCR of the TCR CDR3. TCRdb called the multiplex PCR reads again in MiXCR, with one record for every CDR3 protein. The sample lists approximately 400,000 distinct CDR3 sequences, about 15% occurring once. At least ten counts were recorded for this clonotype.

The material sequenced was blood. The rearrangement uses TRBV11-2 and TRBJ2-1, with D perhaps matching TRBD1 (5 bases). This TCR was sampled from a woman in her twenties or thirties with Graves' hyperthyroidism. The CDR3 reads CASSRTIESDEQFF. Written as DNA, the CDR3 is TGTGCCAGCAGCCGGACAATCGAGTCCGATGAGCAGTTCTTC.